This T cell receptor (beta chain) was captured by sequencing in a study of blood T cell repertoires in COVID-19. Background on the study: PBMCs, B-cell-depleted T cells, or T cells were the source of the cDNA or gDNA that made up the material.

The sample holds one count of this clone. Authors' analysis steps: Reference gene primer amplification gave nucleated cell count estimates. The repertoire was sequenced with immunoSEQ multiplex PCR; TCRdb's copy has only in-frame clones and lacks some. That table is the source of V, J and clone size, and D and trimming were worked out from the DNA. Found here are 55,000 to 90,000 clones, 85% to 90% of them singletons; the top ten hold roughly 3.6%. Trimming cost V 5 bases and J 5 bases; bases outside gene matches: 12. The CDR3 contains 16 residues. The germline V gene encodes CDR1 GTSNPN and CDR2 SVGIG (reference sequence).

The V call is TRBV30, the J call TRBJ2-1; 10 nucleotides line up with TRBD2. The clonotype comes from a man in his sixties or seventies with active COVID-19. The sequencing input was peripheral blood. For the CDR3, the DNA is TGTGCCTGGGGTCGGACCGGACTAGCGGACCACAATGAGCAGTTCTTC. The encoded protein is CAWGRTGLADHNEQFF.